The 25 T cell receptor beta chains below all came from one sample that was sequenced in a study of OX40 agonist ivuxolimab in advanced cancers. The protocol was immunoSEQ multiplex PCR, while the TCRdb copy is restricted to in-frame clones and leaves out a portion. Here the sample spans 85,000 to 100,000 clones, about 87% being singletons. This specimen consisted of CD4+ or CD8+ T cells sorted from blood, obtained in a trial of the OX40 agonist ivuxolimab. These receptors all stem from an adult with an advanced solid tumor such as melanoma, head and neck, liver or kidney cancer.

The gene calls are TRBV5-1 and TRBJ2-5; possible D gene TRBD1, 7 bases. Germline lookup yields CDR1 SGHRS and CDR2 YFSETQ. The CDR3 sequence is 17 residues long. Trimming took off 2 bases at V and 5 bases at J, with 22 bases between the two ends. CDR3 loop: CASSLNPAGAGGETQYF. CDR3 nucleotide sequence: TGCGCCAGCAGCTTAAACCCAGCAGGGGCAGGGGGGGAGACCCAGTACTTC.

This clone was found once. The chain is built from TRBV9 and TRBJ2-7, with 11 bases matching TRBD2. CDR3 length equals 15 residues. CDR1 is SGDLS and CDR2 is YYNGEE in the germline V gene. J was trimmed by 2 bases and V by 3 bases; bases with no gene match: 4. CDR3 sequence reads: CASSEGLAETYEQYF. The DNA of the CDR3 is TGTGCCAGCAGCGAGGGACTAGCGGAGACCTACGAGCAGTACTTC.

A few counts support this clone. The chain couples TRBV27 to TRBJ2-7; D possibly corresponds to TRBD2 (5 bases). CDR1 MNHEY and CDR2 SMNVEV come from the germline V gene (reference sequence). With 7 bases removed from V and 3 bases from J, the gap between germline ends came to 13 bases. The CDR3 is 13 residues long. For the CDR3, the DNA is TGTGCCAGCAAAAGGGCTAGCTTCTACGAGCAGTACTTC. It specifies CASKRASFYEQYF.

This clone has a single count. This chain links TRBV5-5 with TRBJ2-7; no definite D call. V was pared by 4 bases and J by 5 bases, with 16 bases between. The CDR3 has 14 amino acids. CDR1 is SGHKS and CDR2 is YYEKEE in the germline V gene (reference sequence). The CDR3 DNA reads as TGTGCCAGCAGCCGAGAAGTAGGGTTTAACGAGCAGTACTTC. Its translation is CASSREVGFNEQYF.

The chain employs TRBV27 and TRBJ2-4; no clear D. The CDR3 is made up of 15 amino acids. Between the trimmed V and J ends, which lost 7 bases and 10 bases, there was a span of 23 bases. Germline CDR1 reads MNHEY; CDR2 reads SMNVEV (reference sequence). The CDR3 nucleotides read TGTGCCAGCAAGCACAGCGCGGCCGGCCGAATTATTCAGTACTTC. This sequence encodes CASKHSAAGRIIQYF.

The CDR3 coding sequence is TGTGCCAGCCGGGACGCCGCCATTGGTGAGCAGTTCTTC. Its protein product is CASRDAAIGEQFF. The chain employs TRBV19 and TRBJ2-1; D tentatively fits TRBD1 or TRBD2 (5 bases each). The V gene lost 9 bases and the J gene lost 9 bases, with 18 bases spanning the gap. This CDR3 region has 13 residues. Per germline, CDR1 LNHDA and CDR2 SQIVND (reference sequence).

The rearrangement joins TRBV7-2 to TRBJ2-1, with 9 bases fitting TRBD2. Germline CDR1 reads SGHTA; CDR2 reads FQGNSA. The CDR3 is 14 residues long. V shed 7 bases and J 5 bases; nucleotides not matched to a gene: 6. CDR3 region: CASNVAGVNNEQFF. The CDR3 DNA sequence: TGTGCCAGCAACGTAGCGGGAGTTAACAATGAGCAGTTCTTC.

The rearrangement links TRBV5-4 to TRBJ2-7, with D perhaps matching TRBD1 (5 bases). CDR1 is SGHNT and CDR2 is YYREEE in the germline V gene (reference sequence). This CDR3 is 12 amino acids long. The V end was cut by 4 bases, the J end by 3 bases, with 8 bases between. CDR3 region: CASSNQGYEQYV. DNA for the CDR3: TGTGCCAGCAGCAACCAGGGCTACGAGCAGTACGTC.

The chain has TRBV18 and TRBJ1-2; D might be TRBD1 (6 bases). This CDR3 is 15 amino acids long. CDR1 KGHSH and CDR2 LQKENI come from the germline V gene. V lost 2 bases, J lost 4 bases, and 14 bases lay in between. CDR3 protein: CASSPAGELPYGYTF. CDR3 DNA sequence: TGTGCCAGCTCACCAGCAGGGGAGCTGCCCTATGGCTACACCTTC.

V is TRBV28 and J is TRBJ2-1, with D unresolved. The germline V and J ends were trimmed by 5 bases and 9 bases, with 5 bases remaining between them. Germline CDR1 reads MDHEN; CDR2 reads SYDVKM. CDR3 length: 10 residues. The CDR3 spells CASSVGEQFF. CDR3 in DNA: TGTGCCAGCAGTGTTGGTGAGCAGTTCTTC.

The V gene is TRBV4-3, the J gene TRBJ1-4; D is ambiguous. Germline V gives CDR1 LGHNA, CDR2 YSLEER. The length of the CDR3 is 14 residues. The V end lost 2 bases, the J end lost 7 bases, and 11 bases lay between the germline ends. The CDR3 here is CASSQSGVSEKLFF. CDR3 nucleotide sequence: TGCGCCAGCAGCCAAAGTGGGGTTAGTGAAAAACTGTTTTTT.

This clone showed up just a few times. V and J are TRBV5-6 and TRBJ2-1; the D call may be TRBD1 or TRBD2 (6 bases each). V lost 0 bases and J 9 bases, leaving 16 bases between the germline ends. Germline V lookup: CDR1 SGHDT, CDR2 YYEEEE. The CDR3 totals 15 residues. CDR3 protein: CASSLGIFGGGEQFF. CDR3 DNA: TGTGCCAGCAGCTTGGGAATCTTCGGGGGCGGTGAGCAGTTCTTC.

The chain combines TRBV4-1 with TRBJ1-2, with D hard to call. V shed 4 bases and J shed 6 bases, with 15 bases lying between them. The length of the CDR3 is 14 residues. Germline CDR1 MGHRA, CDR2 YSYEKL. CDR3 sequence: CASSRIGGRDGYTF. Here the CDR3 DNA reads TGCGCCAGCAGCCGGATCGGAGGGCGGGATGGCTACACCTTC.

The rearrangement uses TRBV7-2 and TRBJ1-2; no reliable D call. The CDR3 totals 14 residues. Germline CDR1 reads SGHTA; CDR2 reads FQGNSA. V lost 1 base and J 2 bases, leaving 8 bases between the germline ends. The CDR3 is CASSLEFGNYGYTF. The CDR3 DNA reads as TGTGCCAGCAGCTTAGAGTTCGGAAACTATGGCTACACCTTC.

The chain links TRBV6-1 to TRBJ2-3; no definite D call. The CDR3 covers 12 residues. Per germline, CDR1 MNHNS and CDR2 SASEGT. V lost 7 bases to trimming and J lost 5 bases, with 10 bases between them. The CDR3 loop is CASTSFGDTQYF. CDR3 sequence (DNA): TGTGCCAGCACCAGTTTTGGAGATACGCAGTATTTT.

The chain links TRBV14 to TRBJ1-3, with no clear D. Trimming stripped 3 bases from V and 0 bases from J, with 12 bases between. Per the germline V gene, CDR1 is SGHDN and CDR2 is FVKESK. The CDR3 spans 16 residues. The CDR3 sequence: CASSHSAQFSGNTIYF. The CDR3 bases are TGTGCCAGCAGCCATTCGGCACAGTTCTCTGGAAACACCATATATTTT.

The rearrangement joins TRBV30 to TRBJ1-2, with 8 nucleotides matching TRBD1. The CDR3 covers 13 residues. Per germline, CDR1 GTSNPN and CDR2 SVGIG (reference sequence). The V segment lost 0 bases and the J segment 4 bases; nucleotides outside the gene matches: 1. The CDR3 protein is CAWSVQGAYGYTF. The DNA of the CDR3 is TGTGCCTGGAGTGTCCAGGGGGCCTATGGCTACACCTTC. The entire variable domain, with the rest obtained from reference TRBV30 and TRBJ1-2, is as follows: SQTIHQWPATLVQPVGSPLSLECTVEGTSNPNLYWYRQAAGRGLQLLFYSVGIGQISSEVPQNLSASRPQDRQFILSSKKLLLSDSGFYLCAWSVQGAYGYTFGSGTRLTVV.

This clone was recorded once. The chain links TRBV6-1 to TRBJ2-7; 9 bases align to TRBD1. The V segment lost 5 bases and the J segment 7 bases; nucleotides outside the gene matches: 6. The length of the CDR3 is 13 residues. Germline lookup yields CDR1 MNHNS and CDR2 SASEGT. The CDR3 here is CASSPDRGREQYV. CDR3 nucleotides: TGTGCCAGCAGTCCTGACAGGGGGAGAGAGCAGTACGTC.

This clone was picked up one time. This chain connects TRBV27 to TRBJ1-2; D may be TRBD1 (5 bases). The CDR3 length is 14 residues. Trimming left V 2 bases short and J 2 bases short, with 9 bases between. The germline CDR1 and CDR2 sequences are MNHEY and SMNVEV (reference sequence). In DNA form, the CDR3 reads TGTGCCAGCAGTTTAGCAGGGAAGAACTATGGCTACACCTTC. Protein sequence: CASSLAGKNYGYTF.

A single count supports this clone. The rearrangement links TRBV7-9 to TRBJ1-2; no firm D call. Deletions cut 2 bases from V and 3 bases from J, with 7 bases between. The CDR3 is 13 residues long. CDR1 and CDR2 from the germline V gene are SEHNR and FQNEAQ (reference sequence). The CDR3 nucleotides are TGTGCCAGCAGCTTACTGGCAGACTATGGCTACACCTTC. This encodes CASSLLADYGYTF.

The chain combines TRBV27 with TRBJ2-1, with 10 bases fitting TRBD2. CDR1 is MNHEY and CDR2 is SMNVEV in the germline V gene (reference sequence). The CDR3 runs to 15 residues. J was trimmed by 7 bases and V by 5 bases; bases with no gene match: 8. The CDR3 DNA reads as TGTGCCAGCAGTGTGAAAGCGGGAGGGTGGAATGAGCAGTTCTTC. This sequence encodes CASSVKAGGWNEQFF.

The chain uses TRBV18 and TRBJ1-2, with TRBD1 matching over 8 bases. Germline lookup yields CDR1 KGHSH and CDR2 LQKENI. V dropped 4 bases and J dropped 3; count of bases not matched to a gene: 19. CDR3 size: 19 residues. CDR3: CASSLRLSTQGASDYGYTF. The CDR3 DNA reads as TGTGCCAGCTCACTCCGCCTTTCAACGCAGGGGGCGTCGGACTATGGCTACACCTTC.

The chain carries TRBV5-1 and TRBJ2-6, with D hard to call. Germline CDR1 and CDR2: SGHRS and YFSETQ. V was clipped by 0 bases and J by 4 bases, with 11 bases between them. This CDR3 has 16 amino acids. The CDR3 sequence: CASSLAAPGGANVLTF. The DNA for the CDR3 is TGCGCCAGCAGCTTGGCTGCGCCTGGGGGGGCCAACGTCCTGACTTTC.

This clone was detected once. This sequence joins TRBV9 and TRBJ1-2; D call uncertain. This CDR3 contains 13 residues. V lost 3 bases, J lost 4 bases, and 10 bases lay in between. Germline assignment: CDR1 SGDLS and CDR2 YYNGEE. The CDR3 protein is CASSEDGFYGYTF. The CDR3 nucleotides are TGTGCCAGCAGCGAGGACGGGTTCTATGGCTACACCTTC.

The V and J genes are TRBV27 and TRBJ2-1, with 7 bases lining up with TRBD1. CDR1 is MNHEY and CDR2 is SMNVEV in the germline V gene (reference sequence). V gave up 5 bases and J gave up 5 bases; unmatched junction bases: 6. This CDR3 contains 14 residues. CDR3 sequence reads: CASSRTGDHNEQFF. The CDR3 nucleotides are TGTGCCAGCAGTCGTACAGGGGATCACAATGAGCAGTTCTTC.